This T cell receptor (beta chain) was recorded in a study of blood T cell repertoires in COVID-19. The wider study: Acute and convalescent COVID-19 specimens originated in the United States, Italy and Spain.

Under the authors' procedure: Amplification of reference gene primers provided the estimated nucleated cell counts. This table comes from immunoSEQ multiplex PCR, and its TCRdb copy is limited to in-frame clones, with some not included. V, J and clone size are taken as reported in that table, and D and trimming were inferred from the DNA itself. The table lists some 150,000 clones, roughly 79% of them singletons. CDR3 length: 15 amino acids. Losses at the gene ends were 5 bases for V and 4 bases for J; bases not matched to a gene: 7. The germline CDR1 and CDR2 sequences are MNHEY and SMNVEV (reference sequence).

The chain recombines TRBV27 with TRBJ2-1; 8 bases map to TRBD2. Material: peripheral blood. The receptor was derived from a woman aged 60-75 years with active or convalescent COVID-19. The CDR3 coding sequence is TGTGCCAGCAGTCCGGGGGTAGCGGGGTACAATGAGCAGTTCTTC. Its protein is CASSPGVAGYNEQFF.